This T cell receptor beta chain is from a study of CD4+ T cells in melanoma. Study observations and caveats: Diverse differentiation states were reported for melanoma neoantigen-specific CD4+ T cells. CD8+ T cell, macrophage and B cell function reportedly correlated with neoantigen-specific CD4+ T cells.

CDR3 length: 16 residues. J lost 3 bases, V lost 4 bases, and 11 bases had no gene match. Germline V gene data show CDR1 as PRHDT and CDR2 as FYEKMQ (reference sequence). Here immunoSEQ multiplex PCR was the method, and the copy in TCRdb shows in-frame clones only, minus some. The repertoire includes 50,000 to 60,000 clones, nearly 70% of them detected once, and 4.5% to 5.5% sits in the top ten. About this clone itself: Its specificity is not known.

Material: tumor tissue. This chain uses TRBV13 with TRBJ2-7; TRBD2 matches 8 bases. This TCR was recovered from a human donor with melanoma. The CDR3 loop reads CASSYLGGGRNYEQYF. The DNA of the CDR3 is TGTGCCAGCAGCTACCTTGGGGGCGGGAGGAACTACGAGCAGTACTTC.